Following are 4 T cell receptor beta chains from one sample sequenced in a study of cytomegalovirus exposure and HLA in healthy donors. The repertoire was sequenced with immunoSEQ multiplex PCR; TCRdb's copy has only in-frame clones and lacks some. The sample holds around 130,000 clones, more than 70% seen once. Material: PBMCs. These receptors originate from a man aged 25-45 years in good health and CMV-seronegative.

This clone was observed a few times. V usage is TRBV6-5 and J usage is TRBJ1-2, with 10 bases fitting TRBD1. Germline V gene data show CDR1 as MNHEY and CDR2 as SVGAGI. The V segment lost 6 bases and the J segment 2 bases; nucleotides outside the gene matches: 3. There are 14 residues in the CDR3. The CDR3 region is CASRGTGANYGYTF. The CDR3 DNA follows: TGTGCCAGCAGGGGGACAGGGGCGAACTATGGCTACACCTTC.

The chain is built from TRBV5-6 and TRBJ2-7; D may be TRBD2 (7 bases). Germline CDR1 and CDR2: SGHDT and YYEEEE. Between the trimmed V and J ends, which lost 7 bases and 0 bases, there was a span of 14 bases. CDR3 length equals 14 residues. CDR3: CASRRGGRSYEQYF. The DNA of the CDR3 is TGTGCCAGCCGGCGCGGGGGCCGCTCCTACGAGCAGTACTTC.

In this sample, this clone turned up a few times. The chain recombines TRBV6-5 with TRBJ1-5; TRBD1 is a possible D gene (5 bases). From germline, CDR1 is MNHEY and CDR2 SVGAGI. V was shortened by 8 bases and J by 3 bases, with 17 bases between the two germline ends. CDR3 length equals 15 residues. This CDR3 is CASGKRDRHNQPQHF. The CDR3 nucleotides are TGTGCCAGCGGTAAACGAGACAGACACAATCAGCCCCAGCATTTT.

The chain recombines TRBV30 with TRBJ1-1; TRBD1 matches 8 bases. CDR1 is GTSNPN, CDR2 SVGIG, per germline (reference sequence). V shed 3 bases and J 4 bases; nucleotides not matched to a gene: 7. The CDR3 consists of 14 residues. The CDR3 loop reads CAWRFRGRGTEAFF. Here the CDR3 DNA reads TGTGCCTGGAGGTTCAGGGGGCGAGGCACTGAAGCTTTCTTT.